This T cell receptor (beta chain) was observed in a study of T cell responses to AZD1222 COVID-19 vaccine. Overall study findings and caveats: Unmutated variant regions reportedly attract nearly half of all spike-specific TCRs. Seropositive at baseline were only 5 to 7 AZD1222 recipients. Spike-specific TCR repertoires showed rising breadth and depth after two AZD1222 doses. The donor group comprised mostly white British people and more females; the analysis possibly underestimated clonal diversity.

V shed 5 bases, J shed 0 bases, and the junction held 5 bases outside the gene matches. CDR1 and CDR2 from the germline V gene are SEHNR and FQNEAQ (reference sequence). The CDR3 has 15 amino acids. Here immunoSEQ multiplex PCR was the method, and the copy in TCRdb shows in-frame clones only, minus some. The sample carries over 110,000 clones, 85% to 95% recorded once. Comment on this clone: Its antigen is unidentified.

This clonotype originated in an adult in good health. Sample: peripheral blood, taken on day 0 of AZD1222 vaccination. This chain connects TRBV7-9 to TRBJ1-1, with 8 bases aligning to TRBD1. Here the CDR3 reads CASSRWTGMNTEAFF. The CDR3 coding sequence is TGTGCCAGCAGCCGATGGACAGGGATGAACACTGAAGCTTTCTTT.